This TCR beta chain came from a study of blood T cell repertoires in COVID-19. The overall study: Sites in the United States, Italy and Spain provided acute and convalescent COVID-19 samples. T cells, B-cell-depleted T cells, or PBMCs supplied cDNA or gDNA.

In the original workflow: Quantification of nucleated cells was approximated via reference gene primer amplification. Repertoires were generated with immunoSEQ multiplex PCR, while TCRdb's copy carries only in-frame clones and drops some. Clonal size and the V and J genes are those of that table, whereas D and trimming came from the DNA. Of over 110,000 clones in the sample, less than 80% were seen once. The clonotype originates from a man aged 60-69 years with acute or convalescent COVID-19. The sequenced sample consisted of peripheral blood.

The CDR3 is CASSFAGIFTDTQYF. CDR3 nucleotides: TGTGCCAGCAGCTTCGCGGGAATCTTCACAGATACGCAGTATTTT. The genes are TRBV7-9 and TRBJ2-3, with D perhaps matching TRBD2 (6 bases). This CDR3 comprises 15 residues. CDR1 SEHNR and CDR2 FQNEAQ come from the germline V gene (reference sequence). The ends were cut back, 3 bases at V and 2 bases at J, with 12 bases in the middle.